These T cell receptor beta chains were read from a single sample in a study of beta chain features in type 1 diabetes. Sequenced by immunoSEQ multiplex PCR; TCRdb stores in-frame clones only, minus some. The data hold approximately 160,000 clones, with roughly 59% observed a single time. Material: naive CD4+ T cells from blood. These receptors all stem from a young man with type 1 diabetes. CDR3s include the opening cysteine and the closing phenylalanine or tryptophan. The D gene is left open where the match is weak. Part of the rows lack a size; the others show once, few, many or a class for expanded clones.

TRBV30	TRBJ1-2	few	-	TGTGCCTGGGGACCGCGATCTAACTATGGCTACACCTTC	CAWGPRSNYGYTF
TRBV25-1	TRBJ1-2	-	-	TGTGCCAGCAGTGAATTGCGGGGTTCCCACGCGGGCTACACCTTC	CASSELRGSHAGYTF
TRBV13	TRBJ2-6	-	-	TGTGCCAGCAGCTTCCGGAGCTCTGGGGCCAACGTCCTGACTTTC	CASSFRSSGANVLTF
TRBV7-8	TRBJ2-4	-	-	TGTGCCAGCAGCGAGGGACTCGCCAAAAACATTCAGTACTTC	CASSEGLAKNIQYF
TRBV7-2	TRBJ2-1	-	-	TGTGCCAGCAGCTCCCAGGCACACAATGAGCAGTTCTTC	CASSSQAHNEQFF
TRBV29-1	TRBJ2-2	few	-	TGCAGCGTCGAGGAACAGGCTACGAACACCGGGGAGCTGTTTTTT	CSVEEQATNTGELFF
TRBV4-3	TRBJ2-3	-	-	TGCGCCAGCAGCCAGGCAATTTGGGATACGCAGTATTTT	CASSQAIWDTQYF
TRBV27	TRBJ2-2	-	-	TGTGCCAGCAGTGGGGTGTCGGGACGGACGAACACCGGGGAGCTGTTTTTT	CASSGVSGRTNTGELFF
TRBV4-3	TRBJ2-7	-	-	TGCGCCAGCAGCCTCCGGGACACTCCCTCCTACGAGCAGTACTTC	CASSLRDTPSYEQYF
TRBV30	TRBJ2-3	-	-	TGTGCCGTGGCTTGGGGGAAAGGCACAGATACGCAGTATTTT	CAVAWGKGTDTQYF
TRBV29-1	TRBJ1-1	-	-	TGCAGCCTGTGGGACGGGAACACTGAAGCTTTCTTT	CSLWDGNTEAFF
TRBV29-1	TRBJ1-1	few	-	TGCAGCGTCCGTATCGGGGACACTAACACTGAAGCTTTCTTT	CSVRIGDTNTEAFF
TRBV6-6	TRBJ2-3	-	-	TGTGCCAGTAGCCCCCGGGACCAGGGCACAGATACGCAGTATTTT	CASSPRDQGTDTQYF
TRBV11-2	TRBJ2-7	once	TRBD2	TGTGCCAGCAGCATAAACTTGGGAGGGTTCGGCGAGCAGTACTTC	CASSINLGGFGEQYF
TRBV2	TRBJ2-3	-	TRBD2	TGTGCCAGCAGTGAAGGAGGCGGGGGGGCCACAGATACGCAGTATTTT	CASSEGGGGATDTQYF
TRBV6-5	TRBJ1-5	-	-	TGTGCCAGCAGAATATCAGGATGGGGACAGCCCCAGCATTTT	CASRISGWGQPQHF
TRBV7-9	TRBJ2-5	-	TRBD1	TGTGCCAGCAGCATATTGGGACAGCAAGAGACCCAGTACTTC	CASSILGQQETQYF
TRBV10-2	TRBJ2-7	-	TRBD1	TGCGCCAGCAACCCACAGGGGTACGAGCAGTACTTC	CASNPQGYEQYF
TRBV2	TRBJ1-6	-	-	TGTGCCAGCAGTGCTAGGGACCCTCTCGACTCACCCCTCCACTTT	CASSARDPLDSPLHF
TRBV14	TRBJ2-1	-	-	TGTGCCAGCAGCCAAGATAGTAGATCTCAGTTCTTC	CASSQDSRSQFF
TRBV7-2	TRBJ2-3	-	-	TGTGCCAGCAGCCTTACTAGAGTCCCCACAGATACGCAGTATTTT	CASSLTRVPTDTQYF
TRBV11-2	TRBJ2-3	-	TRBD2	TGTGCCAGCACTCAGACTAGCGGGGCCAGTGATACGCAGTATTTT	CASTQTSGASDTQYF
TRBV7-2	TRBJ2-4	-	-	TGTGCCAGCAGCTTAGCTTTAGCCAAAAACATTCAGTACTTC	CASSLALAKNIQYF
TRBV9	TRBJ2-1	-	TRBD2	TGTGCCAGCAGCGTAGCGGGGGGGGCGCAGTACAATGAGCAGTTCTTC	CASSVAGGAQYNEQFF
TRBV7-9	TRBJ1-6	-	-	TGTGCCAGCAGCTTGGCTTGGGAGGATCCCCTCCACTTT	CASSLAWEDPLHF
TRBV10-3	TRBJ2-5	few	-	TGTGCCATCAGTGAGGGCGGGGCAGAGACCCAGTACTTC	CAISEGGAETQYF
TRBV25-1	TRBJ1-2	-	TRBD1	TGTGCCAGCAGTGGAGACAGGGGCGGCTATGGCTACACCTTC	CASSGDRGGYGYTF
TRBV27	TRBJ2-7	-	-	TGTGCCAGCAGTCTCCAGGGCTACGAGCAGTACTTC	CASSLQGYEQYF
TRBV28	TRBJ2-6	-	-	TGTGCCAGCAGTTTAGGCAGGGGATCCTCTGGGGCCAACGTCCTGACTTTC	CASSLGRGSSGANVLTF
TRBV5-1	TRBJ2-3	-	TRBD2	TGCGCCAGCAGCGAGGGACTAGCGGGGATCCCAGATACGCAGTATTTT	CASSEGLAGIPDTQYF
TRBV4-3	TRBJ1-4	-	TRBD1	TGCGCCAGCAGCCAACAGAGGGGGCCTACTAATGAAAAACTGTTTTTT	CASSQQRGPTNEKLFF
TRBV29-1	TRBJ1-1	-	TRBD1	TGCAGCGTTGACACAGGGGCCGACACTTATGAAGCTTTCTTT	CSVDTGADTYEAFF
TRBV25-1	TRBJ2-5	-	TRBD1	TGTGCCAGCAGTAGTGGACAGGGGACAGAGACCCAGTACTTC	CASSSGQGTETQYF
TRBV9	TRBJ2-1	-	-	TGTGCCAGCAGCGTAGGGCAGAACAATGAGCAGTTCTTC	CASSVGQNNEQFF
TRBV4-3	TRBJ2-7	-	TRBD1	TGCGCCAGCAGCCAAGAGAGTAGAGGGGGCAACGAGCAGTACTTC	CASSQESRGGNEQYF
TRBV7-9	TRBJ1-2	-	-	TGTGCCAGCAGATCCTCCGGGGTCGAAAATGGCTACACCTTC	CASRSSGVENGYTF
TRBV29-1	TRBJ2-5	once	-	TGCAGCGTTGTTAAGACTAACCAAGAGACCCAGTACTTC	CSVVKTNQETQYF
TRBV29-1	TRBJ1-3	-	TRBD1	TGCAGCGGGACAGGCAGCTCTGGAAACACCATATATTTT	CSGTGSSGNTIYF
TRBV29-1	TRBJ1-2	few	-	TGCAGCGTTGAGGTAGGCTCGACAGAACCCTATGGCTACACCTTC	CSVEVGSTEPYGYTF
TRBV29-1	TRBJ2-5	few	-	TGCAGCGTTGAGACGGGGCCCCAAGAGACCCAGTACTTC	CSVETGPQETQYF
TRBV30	TRBJ2-3	-	-	TGTGCCTGGAGTGTGGGCCAGAGCACAGATACGCAGTATTTT	CAWSVGQSTDTQYF
TRBV7-2	TRBJ2-7	-	-	TGTGCCAGCAGCAGTCAGGGATACGAGCAGTACTTC	CASSSQGYEQYF
TRBV29-1	TRBJ1-1	few	TRBD1	TGCAGCGGTGGACAGGGGGTCGACACTGAAGCTTTCTTT	CSGGQGVDTEAFF
TRBV19	TRBJ2-1	-	TRBD2	TGTGCCAGTAGTCCACAAGGAGGGACTAGGAACCACAATGAGCAGTTCTTC	CASSPQGGTRNHNEQFF
TRBV20-1	TRBJ2-1	few	-	TGCAGTGCTACCGAAAACAATGAGCAGTTCTTC	CSATENNEQFF
TRBV20-1	TRBJ2-3	-	-	TGCACCACCGACGGGACAGATACGCAGTATTTT	CTTDGTDTQYF
TRBV30	TRBJ1-2	once	-	TGTGCCTGGAGTATGGCAGGGTACGGCTACACCTTC	CAWSMAGYGYTF
TRBV30	TRBJ1-1	-	-	TGTGCCTGGAGCTCGACAGGGAACACTGAAGCTTTCTTT	CAWSSTGNTEAFF
TRBV5-1	TRBJ2-1	-	-	TGCGCCAGCAGCTTGCAGGCGTCCTACAATGAGCAGTTCTTC	CASSLQASYNEQFF
TRBV18	TRBJ2-5	-	-	TGTGCCACAGGTAGCACCCACGGGGAGACCCAGTACTTC	CATGSTHGETQYF
TRBV27	TRBJ1-1	-	-	TGTGCCAGCAGTTTATACCAGGGCGAAGCTTTCTTT	CASSLYQGEAFF
TRBV29-1	TRBJ1-1	few	-	TGCAGCGTAGGACAGCTGAACACTGAAGCTTTCTTT	CSVGQLNTEAFF
TRBV18	TRBJ2-7	-	-	TGTGCCAGCTCACCACCGTCTCTAGGAGGGAGTGAGCAGTACTTC	CASSPPSLGGSEQYF